These 23 T cell receptor beta chains were all obtained from the same sample, sequenced in a study of STAT5B mutations in CD4+ large granular lymphocyte leukemia. Sequenced by immunoSEQ multiplex PCR; TCRdb stores in-frame clones only, minus some. This table has some 40,000 clones, around 85% appearing once. Sequences were obtained from CD4+ T cells from blood buffy coats. The receptors shown here come from a human donor in good health.

The chain links TRBV7-9 to TRBJ2-7, with D perhaps given as TRBD1 or TRBD2 (5 bases each). Germline V CDR1 and CDR2: SEHNR, FQNEAQ (reference sequence). The CDR3 is 14 residues long. Trimming shortened V by 5 bases and J by 3 bases, and 14 bases separated the two germline ends. As DNA, the CDR3 is TGTGCCAGCAGCACGACCCGGGACGTCTACGAGCAGTACTTC. Protein sequence: CASSTTRDVYEQYF. The full variable domain, completed using reference TRBV7-9 and TRBJ2-7, is DTGVSQNPRHKITKRGQNVTFRCDPISEHNRLYWYRQTLGQGPEFLTYFQNEAQLEKSRLLSDRFSAERPKGSFSTLEIQRTEQGDSAMYLCASSTTRDVYEQYFGPGTRLTVT.

This chain connects TRBV5-1 to TRBJ1-2, with D perhaps TRBD1 (5 bases). The CDR3 has 15 residues. Trimming left V 0 bases short and J 2 bases short, with 11 bases between. Germline values: CDR1 SGHRS, CDR2 YFSETQ. CDR3 loop: CASSLAPRDNYGYTF. The CDR3 DNA reads as TGCGCCAGCAGCTTGGCCCCTCGGGACAACTATGGCTACACCTTC.

This chain joins TRBV30 and TRBJ1-6; possibly TRBD1 for D (5 bases). Trimming stripped 3 bases from V and 8 bases from J, with 11 bases between. This CDR3 is 13 amino acids long. The V gene's germline CDR1 is GTSNPN and CDR2 SVGIG (reference sequence). The CDR3 is CAWRTGTDSPLHF. CDR3 coding DNA: TGTGCCTGGAGAACCGGGACTGATTCACCCCTCCACTTT.

CDR3 DNA: TGTGCCAGCAGTGACTCGTCGCTAGCGATCTACAATGAGCAGTTCTTC. Protein product: CASSDSSLAIYNEQFF. This sequence joins TRBV6-4 and TRBJ2-1; D is possibly TRBD2 (6 bases). The germline CDR1 and CDR2 sequences are MRHNA and SNTAGT. The CDR3 has 16 amino acids. With 0 bases removed from V and 3 bases from J, the gap between germline ends came to 12 bases.

The V gene is TRBV7-3, the J gene TRBJ2-7; TRBD1 matches at 7 bases. Germline CDR1 reads SGHTA; CDR2 reads FQGTGA. Trimming cost V 4 bases and J 4 bases; bases outside gene matches: 7. This CDR3 has 14 amino acids. The CDR3 coding sequence is TGTGCCAGCAGCTCGACAGGGACAGCATACGAGCAGTACTTC. Protein sequence: CASSSTGTAYEQYF.

The chain links TRBV14 to TRBJ1-2; D might be TRBD1 (5 bases). The CDR3 is 12 amino acids. In germline, CDR1 is SGHDN, CDR2 FVKESK. The V and J ends lost 6 bases and 8 bases respectively, with 13 bases between them. CDR3 DNA: TGTGCCAGCAGTCAAACAGGCGACGGCTACACCTTC. Its protein product is CASSQTGDGYTF. Drawing the rest from reference TRBV14 and TRBJ1-2, the complete variable domain is EAGVTQFPSHSVIEKGQTVTLRCDPISGHDNLYWYRRVMGKEIKFLLHFVKESKQDESGMPNNRFLAERTGGTYSTLKVQPAELEDSGVYFCASSQTGDGYTFGSGTRLTVV.

This chain uses TRBV29-1 with TRBJ2-7; maybe TRBD2 (5 bases). The V and J ends lost 6 bases and 0 bases respectively, with 15 bases between them. This CDR3 spans 14 amino acids. Germline CDR1 and CDR2: SQVTM and ANQGSEA. DNA for the CDR3: TGCAGCGTCCGGGCTGGCACTAGCTCCTACGAGCAGTACTTC. Its protein is CSVRAGTSSYEQYF.

This clone appeared a few times. The chain recombines TRBV2 with TRBJ1-2; no clear D. Trimming shortened V by 6 bases and J by 6 bases, and 20 bases separated the two germline ends. The CDR3 runs 15 residues. Germline CDR1 and CDR2: SNHLY and FYNNEI. CDR3 in amino acids: CASRGQTLAGDGYTF. The CDR3 coding sequence is TGTGCCAGCAGGGGCCAGACTCTTGCCGGGGATGGCTACACCTTC.

The chain has TRBV13 and TRBJ2-3; 7 bases map to TRBD2. Germline CDR1 reads PRHDT; CDR2 reads FYEKMQ (reference sequence). This CDR3 has 16 amino acids. Trimming took 1 base from V and 2 from J; bases not matched to a gene: 6. CDR3 residues: CASSLAGRGTTDTQYF. The CDR3 bases are TGTGCCAGCAGCTTAGCGGGGAGGGGCACCACAGATACGCAGTATTTT. Full variable domain (remainder filled in from reference TRBV13 and TRBJ2-3): AAGVIQSPRHLIKEKRETATLKCYPIPRHDTVYWYQQGPGQDPQFLISFYEKMQSDKGSIPDRFSAQQFSDYHSELNMSSLELGDSALYFCASSLAGRGTTDTQYFGPGTRLTVL.

The gene calls are TRBV5-1 and TRBJ1-3; D is ambiguous. The CDR3 length is 13 residues. Trimming pared 4 bases from V and 2 bases from J, leaving 7 bases between. Germline lookup yields CDR1 SGHRS and CDR2 YFSETQ. CDR3 nucleotides: TGCGCCAGCAGCGGGTCAACTGGAAACACCATATATTTT. Translation gives CASSGSTGNTIYF.

The chain has TRBV29-1 and TRBJ2-7, with 9 bases identical to TRBD1. The J segment lost 6 bases and the V segment lost 4 bases, leaving 4 bases of the junction unmatched. This CDR3 is 12 amino acids long. Germline V CDR1 and CDR2: SQVTM, ANQGSEA. CDR3 nucleotide sequence: TGCAGCGTTGCCGGGACAGGGCTCGAGCAGTACTTC. It translates to CSVAGTGLEQYF.

The chain combines TRBV19 with TRBJ2-7; D possibly uses TRBD1 or TRBD2 (5 bases each). Trimming removed 7 bases at V and 4 bases at J, with 11 bases between. The germline CDR1 and CDR2 sequences are LNHDA and SQIVND (reference sequence). This CDR3 has 12 residues. This CDR3 is CASTSREYEQYF. CDR3 DNA sequence: TGTGCCAGTACGTCCAGGGAGTACGAGCAGTACTTC.

The J gene is TRBJ2-7, the V gene TRBV10-3, with D perhaps matching TRBD1 (5 bases). Germline CDR1 is ENHRY and CDR2 is SYGVKD. Trimming pared 0 bases from V and 2 bases from J, leaving 11 bases between. CDR3 length: 15 amino acids. This chain's CDR3 is CAISESLGRPYEQYF. As DNA, the CDR3 is TGTGCCATCAGTGAGTCGTTGGGGCGGCCCTACGAGCAGTACTTC.

This chain joins TRBV9 and TRBJ2-3, with D possibly matching TRBD2 (5 bases). CDR1 is SGDLS, CDR2 YYNGEE, per germline. V was cut by 0 bases and J by 5 bases, with 10 bases left in between. This CDR3 comprises 14 residues. The CDR3 protein is CASSVVSDGDTQYF. The CDR3 DNA reads as TGTGCCAGCAGCGTAGTTAGCGATGGAGATACGCAGTATTTT.

CDR3 amino acids: CASSSRTGRSYNEQFF. CDR3 nucleotide sequence: TGTGCCAGCAGCTCCCGGACAGGGAGGTCCTACAATGAGCAGTTCTTC. The rearrangement joins TRBV11-3 to TRBJ2-1; 8 nucleotides align to TRBD1. Per the germline V gene, CDR1 is SGHNT and CDR2 is YENEEA. The CDR3 consists of 16 residues. Trimming at V came to 4 bases and at J to 1 base, leaving 6 bases not matched to a gene.

The chain employs TRBV7-2 and TRBJ2-1, with D hard to call. The ends were cut back, 2 bases at V and 8 bases at J, with 13 bases in the middle. The CDR3 has 14 residues. Germline V gene lookup returns CDR1 SGHTA and CDR2 FQGNSA. CDR3 in amino acids: CASSLWASEDEQFF. For the CDR3, the DNA is TGTGCCAGCAGCTTATGGGCGAGCGAGGATGAGCAGTTCTTC.

V and J are TRBV6-5 and TRBJ1-6, with D possibly matching TRBD1 (5 bases). Germline CDR1 and CDR2: MNHEY and SVGAGI. The CDR3 covers 16 residues. Trimming shortened V by 0 bases and J by 10 bases, and 16 bases separated the two germline ends. Here the CDR3 DNA reads TGTGCCAGCAGTTACTCGAAGACAGACTCGACCTCACCCCTCCACTTT. Encoded protein: CASSYSKTDSTSPLHF.

The chain combines TRBV7-9 with TRBJ2-3; TRBD1 is a possible D gene (5 bases). CDR3 length: 14 amino acids. Germline V lookup: CDR1 SEHNR, CDR2 FQNEAQ (reference sequence). Between the trimmed V and J ends, which lost 6 bases and 3 bases, there was a span of 13 bases. CDR3 DNA: TGTGCCAGCAGTTCAGGGATTGGGACAGATACGCAGTATTTT. Amino acids: CASSSGIGTDTQYF.

J is TRBJ1-1 and V is TRBV5-1; no reliable D call. The CDR3 consists of 14 residues. V lost 4 bases to trimming and J lost 4 bases, with 14 bases between them. The germline CDR1 and CDR2 sequences are SGHRS and YFSETQ. This chain's CDR3 is CASSEALEGTEAFF. CDR3 coding DNA: TGCGCCAGCAGCGAAGCCCTGGAAGGCACTGAAGCTTTCTTT.

The genes are TRBV11-1 and TRBJ2-7; no reliable D call. This CDR3 contains 15 residues. Germline CDR1 is SGHAT and CDR2 is FQDESV (reference sequence). Trimming pared 4 bases from V and 4 bases from J, leaving 17 bases between. CDR3 in amino acids: CASSSADRFPYEQYF. The CDR3 bases are TGTGCCAGCAGCTCCGCGGATAGGTTCCCATACGAGCAGTACTTC.

This rearrangement joins TRBV4-3 to TRBJ1-2; no firm D call. Trimming removed 0 bases at V and 4 bases at J, with 18 bases between. The CDR3 loop spans 17 amino acids. Looked up from germline, CDR1 is LGHNA and CDR2 is YSLEER. In DNA, the CDR3 is TGCGCCAGCAGCCAAGATACTAGGCAGGTGATTTCCTATGGCTACACCTTC. Encoded protein: CASSQDTRQVISYGYTF.

This rearrangement joins TRBV18 to TRBJ1-1, with 7 bases lining up with TRBD1. This CDR3 spans 14 amino acids. The J segment lost 5 bases and the V segment lost 3 bases, leaving 6 bases of the junction unmatched. Per the germline V gene, CDR1 is KGHSH and CDR2 is LQKENI. The CDR3 loop is CASSPGTEPTEAFF. The CDR3 DNA sequence: TGTGCCAGCTCACCTGGGACAGAACCAACTGAAGCTTTCTTT.

This sequence joins TRBV5-1 and TRBJ2-5; D is unclear. This CDR3 region has 15 residues. Trimming cost V 0 bases and J 4 bases, with 13 bases left between them. Per germline, CDR1 SGHRS and CDR2 YFSETQ. CDR3 coding DNA: TGCGCCAGCAGCTTGGATGTCACCAAGGGAGAGACCCAGTACTTC. Its protein is CASSLDVTKGETQYF.